These T cell receptor beta chains were read from a single sample in a study of T-cell reconstitution after alpha-beta-depleted transplantation in children. A single record per CDR3 protein comes from TCRdb applying MiXCR to the PCR reads. This table holds about 400,000 distinct CDR3 sequences, about 16% found once. The sample consisted of PBMCs, mostly from graft donor cells, taken 360 days after TCRalphabeta/CD19-depleted stem cell transplant. Receptors originate from a boy under two years old who had a stem cell transplant for Wiskott-Aldrich syndrome, so the T cells may come from the graft donor. CDR3s include the opening cysteine and the closing phenylalanine or tryptophan. The order of the fields is D gene, J gene, V gene, clone size, CDR3 DNA, CDR3 protein. D genes are given only for firm matches. For some rows the clone size is stated as once, few or many, or as a class when expanded; others skip it.

>TRBD2|TRBJ2-3|TRBV11-2|.
TGTGCCAGCAGCTCCGGGACTAGCGGGAGGGCCTCGTTTGATACGCAGTATTTT
CASSSGTSGRASFDTQYF
>.|TRBJ2-6|TRBV7-2|few
TGTGCCAGCAGCTTAGTTCACGGGACCAGTCGGGCCAACGTCCTGACTTTC
CASSLVHGTSRANVLTF
>.|TRBJ2-3|TRBV4-2|.
TGTGCCAGCAGCCAAGATCGAGGGGTGTCCACAGATACGCAGTATTTT
CASSQDRGVSTDTQYF
>.|TRBJ2-7|TRBV6-2/TRBV6-3|.
TGTGCCAGCAGGGTCCTTCAGGGTGAGCGCTACGAGCAGTACTTC
CASRVLQGERYEQYF
>.|TRBJ2-5|TRBV4-3|few
TGCGCCAGCAGCCAAGACCAAAGACAAGAGACCCAGTACTTC
CASSQDQRQETQYF
>.|TRBJ2-6|TRBV29-1|.
TGCAGCGCCTTTGGGGGATCCGGGGCCAACGTCCTGACTTTC
CSAFGGSGANVLTF
>.|TRBJ1-5|TRBV19|many
TGTGCCAGTACCCCTAATCAGCCCCAGCATTTT
CASTPNQPQHF
>.|TRBJ2-1|TRBV2|few
TGTGCCAGCAGAGGATACAACGACAATGAGCAGTTCTTC
CASRGYNDNEQFF
>.|TRBJ2-1|TRBV7-8|few
TGTGCCAGCAGCTCTCGGCGGACATCCTACAATGAGCAGTTCTTC
CASSSRRTSYNEQFF
>TRBD2|TRBJ2-7|TRBV5-1|few
TGCGCCAGCAGCTTGCAGACTAGCTCCCGGGAGCAGTACTTC
CASSLQTSSREQYF
>.|TRBJ2-7|TRBV28|.
TGTGCCAGCAGCCGCCCAGACATACCCTCCTACGAGCAGTACTTC
CASSRPDIPSYEQYF
>TRBD2|TRBJ2-1|TRBV6-2/TRBV6-3|few
TGTGCCAGCAGGGGCGGGAGGAAGGATGAGCAGTTCTTC
CASRGGRKDEQFF
>.|TRBJ2-7|TRBV6-2/TRBV6-3|few
TGTGCCAGCACCAATGGGGGCGAGCAGTACTTC
CASTNGGEQYF
>.|TRBJ2-1|TRBV15|.
TGTGCCACCAGCAGAGATCTTGGCAATGAGCAGTTCTTC
CATSRDLGNEQFF
>.|TRBJ2-5|TRBV5-1|.
TGCGCCAGCAGCCCTGCCCCCTACCAAGAGACCCAGTACTTC
CASSPAPYQETQYF
>TRBD1|TRBJ2-3|TRBV12-3/TRBV12-4|few
TGTGCCAGCAGTACCCGACAGGGAAGGGTCACAGATACGCAGTATTTT
CASSTRQGRVTDTQYF
>TRBD1|TRBJ1-5|TRBV5-6|.
TGTGCCAGCAGTTTGACAGGGTGGAATCAGCCCCAGCATTTT
CASSLTGWNQPQHF
>.|TRBJ2-5|TRBV20-1|.
TGCAGTGCTAGAGTGGGCCCCGGTACGGTGGCGACCCAGTACTTC
CSARVGPGTVATQYF
>.|TRBJ2-7|TRBV6-2/TRBV6-3|.
TGTGCCAGCAGTTACTCGATTCGGGGGTACTTCAGCGAGCAGTACTTC
CASSYSIRGYFSEQYF
>TRBD1|TRBJ2-3|TRBV10-1|few
TGCGCCAGCAGTGATCAGACAGGGGGCACAGATACGCAGTATTTT
CASSDQTGGTDTQYF
>TRBD2|TRBJ2-7|TRBV7-2|.
TGTGCCAGCAGCTTAGTCTTACTAGCGGGAGTAAATAACGAGCAGTACTTC
CASSLVLLAGVNNEQYF
>.|TRBJ2-6|TRBV7-2|.
TGTGCCAGCAGCAAAGATAGGGGGGTTGGGGCCAACGTCCTGACTTTC
CASSKDRGVGANVLTF
>.|TRBJ1-5|TRBV5-8|.
TGTGCCAGCAACCGGGGCTATAGCAATCAGCCCCAGCATTTT
CASNRGYSNQPQHF
>TRBD2|TRBJ2-2|TRBV12-3/TRBV12-4|.
TGTGCCAGCAGTTTGCTAGCGGGAGGGCCCACCGGGGAGCTGTTTTTT
CASSLLAGGPTGELFF
>.|TRBJ2-3|TRBV4-1|.
TGCGCCAGCAGCCAAGGTCAGTTAGCTGATACGCAGTATTTT
CASSQGQLADTQYF
>TRBD2|TRBJ2-7|TRBV29-1|.
TGCAGCGTTTCACTAGCGGGACCCTACGAGCAGTACTTC
CSVSLAGPYEQYF
>TRBD1|TRBJ2-7|TRBV20-1|few
TGCAGTGTCCACCACAGGGGACGCTACGAGCAGTACTTC
CSVHHRGRYEQYF
>.|TRBJ2-3|TRBV5-1|few
TGCGCCAGCAGCTTGGCAAAGGGTTCAGATACGCAGTATTTT
CASSLAKGSDTQYF
>.|TRBJ1-2|TRBV19|.
TGTGCCAGTAGTATGCGATGGGATAATGGCTACACCTTC
CASSMRWDNGYTF
>.|TRBJ2-5|TRBV20-1|.
TGCAGTGCTAGAGTCCTCGGGACGGTGTACCAAGAGACCCAGTACTTC
CSARVLGTVYQETQYF
>TRBD1|TRBJ2-3|TRBV12-3/TRBV12-4|many
TGTGCCAGCAGTCGGGACAGGGGGACAGATACGCAGTATTTT
CASSRDRGTDTQYF
>.|TRBJ2-1|TRBV2|.
TGTGCCAGCCGGGACTCCAATTACAATGAGCAGTTCTTC
CASRDSNYNEQFF
>.|TRBJ2-7|TRBV20-1|.
TGCAGTGCTAGAGTCCCGACAAAAGAGAAACGCGAGCAGTACTTC
CSARVPTKEKREQYF
>.|TRBJ1-2|TRBV12-3/TRBV12-4|.
TGTGCCAGCAGTTTAGCGCTAGGTACGCGGAACTATGGCTACACCTTC
CASSLALGTRNYGYTF
>.|TRBJ1-3|TRBV29-1|.
TGCAGCGTTGAACAGGGGCTAAAGGGCACCATATATTTT
CSVEQGLKGTIYF
>.|TRBJ2-7|TRBV27|few
TGTGCCAGCAGCCGAAAAGGAGCGGGCTCCTACGAGCAGTACTTC
CASSRKGAGSYEQYF
>TRBD1|TRBJ2-7|TRBV5-1|many
TGCGCCAGCAGCACGAACAGGGGACCCTACGAGCAGTACTTC
CASSTNRGPYEQYF
>.|TRBJ2-7|TRBV7-9|.
TGTGCCAGCAGCTTAGTCACCGGGACCCATGCCTACGAGCAGTACTTC
CASSLVTGTHAYEQYF
>.|TRBJ2-3|TRBV12-3/TRBV12-4|.
TGTGCCAGCAGTTTTGGCAGGGTGGCAGATACGCAGTATTTT
CASSFGRVADTQYF
>.|TRBJ2-7|TRBV4-1|few
TGCGCCAGCAGCCCGGAACAGAGGATTAGCTACGAGCAGTACTTC
CASSPEQRISYEQYF
>TRBD1|TRBJ2-7|TRBV4-1|many
TGCGCCAGCAGCTTAGCAACAGGGGAATTTTCGTCCTACGAGCAGTACTTC
CASSLATGEFSSYEQYF
>.|TRBJ2-1|TRBV19|.
TGTGCCAGTAGTATAGCCGGGTGGTCAGATGAGCAGTTCTTC
CASSIAGWSDEQFF
>.|TRBJ2-4|TRBV27|.
TGTGCCAGCAGTCCATATCCTTCCGACCCACGAGGAGCCAAAAACATTCAGTACTTC
CASSPYPSDPRGAKNIQYF
>TRBD1|TRBJ2-7|TRBV12-3/TRBV12-4|.
TGTGCCAGCAGATCCTCGAGGGGGCCTGCTATCTCCTACGAGCAGTACTTC
CASRSSRGPAISYEQYF
>TRBD2|TRBJ2-1|TRBV15|once
TGTGCCACCCACCTTGGACTAGCGGGAGAAAATGAGCAGTTCTTC
CATHLGLAGENEQFF
>.|TRBJ2-1|TRBV2|.
TGTGCCAGCCAGCAGAGCTCCTACAATGAGCAGTTCTTC
CASQQSSYNEQFF
>TRBD1|TRBJ1-5|TRBV20-1|.
TGCAGTGCTAGAGATCATTTTCGGCAGGGGGCGAGGCAGCCCCAGCATTTT
CSARDHFRQGARQPQHF
>.|TRBJ2-6|TRBV11-2|few
TGTGCCAGCAGCTCGTACAGGCCCCGAGGGGCCAACGTCCTGACTTTC
CASSSYRPRGANVLTF
>.|TRBJ2-7|TRBV4-3|once
TGCGCCAGCAGCCAAGTAATGGCAGCTGACTCCTACGAGCAGTACTTC
CASSQVMAADSYEQYF
>TRBD1|TRBJ1-5|TRBV20-1|.
TGCAGTGCTAGAGATCCGGGACAGGGGCGTAATCAGCCCCAGCATTTT
CSARDPGQGRNQPQHF
>.|TRBJ2-1|TRBV7-9|.
TGTGCCAGCAGCCATAGTCAGGGGGAGCAGTTCTTC
CASSHSQGEQFF
>.|TRBJ2-3|TRBV7-9|.
TGTGCCAGCAGCGGAGGGTCCTCCGTGACAGATACGCAGTATTTT
CASSGGSSVTDTQYF
>TRBD1|TRBJ2-1|TRBV29-1|.
TGCAGCGTTTCCGGGACAGGGAGCTACAATGAGCAGTTCTTC
CSVSGTGSYNEQFF
>.|TRBJ2-1|TRBV4-3|.
TGCGCCAGCAGCCCTAGACGGCGCCCTGGGTATGAGCAGTTCTTC
CASSPRRRPGYEQFF
>TRBD1|TRBJ2-1|TRBV11-3|.
TGTGCCAGCAGCTTTCGGGGGACAGGGAACTACAATGAGCAGTTCTTC
CASSFRGTGNYNEQFF
>TRBD1|TRBJ2-5|TRBV6-1|.
TGTGCCAGCAGCAGGAGTCCCGGGACAGGGACCCAGTACTTC
CASSRSPGTGTQYF
>.|TRBJ2-2|TRBV5-1|many
TGCGCCAGCAGCCCCCAGACAGGCACCCGTTGGAACACCGGGGAGCTGTTTTTT
CASSPQTGTRWNTGELFF
>.|TRBJ2-7|TRBV3-1|few
TGTGCCAGCAGCCAAAGGGCAGTCTCCTACGAGCAGTACTTC
CASSQRAVSYEQYF
>.|TRBJ2-1|TRBV5-6|many
TGTGCCAGCAGCTTGAACGGGGGTAGCTCCTACAATGAGCAGTTCTTC
CASSLNGGSSYNEQFF
>.|TRBJ2-2|TRBV6-5|.
TGTGCCAGCAGTTACCGAGGGAGATGGGGCGGGGAGCTGTTTTTT
CASSYRGRWGGELFF